These T cell receptor beta chains were read from a single sample in a study of T-cell memory formation after mild COVID-19. TCRdb used MiXCR to reprocess the 5' RACE reads, holding one entry per CDR3 protein. The repertoire holds around 370,000 distinct CDR3 sequences, 20% to 25% seen once, with around an eighth in the top ten. Sequenced sample: PBMCs or a T cell subset sorted from them (not recorded which). The source is an adult woman who had mild COVID-19 (a few samples of this study predate the infection). Cell type and time point are not known. Both conserved end residues are part of each CDR3. A D gene is named only where the DNA matches it firmly. Some rows have no size entry. The others give once, few or many, or a class for an expanded clone.

V gene: TRBV12-3/TRBV12-4; clone size: few; J gene: TRBJ2-1; D gene: .; CDR3 DNA: TGTGCCAGCAGGGAACAGGGAATGGTCAATGAGCAGTTCTTC; CDR3 protein: CASREQGMVNEQFF
V gene: TRBV5-1; clone size: many; J gene: TRBJ2-5; D gene: .; CDR3 DNA: TGCGCCAGCAGCCCGGGGTTAGGCGGGGAGACCCAGTACTTC; CDR3 protein: CASSPGLGGETQYF
V gene: TRBV3-1; clone size: many; J gene: TRBJ2-1; D gene: .; CDR3 DNA: TGTGCCAGCAGCCAAGATCTGAGCGCGTCCTACAATGAGCAGTTCTTC; CDR3 protein: CASSQDLSASYNEQFF
V gene: TRBV24-1; clone size: few; J gene: TRBJ2-7; D gene: .; CDR3 DNA: TGTGCCACCAGCCCGGACGGGAGTGGCGAGCAGTACTTC; CDR3 protein: CATSPDGSGEQYF
V gene: TRBV6-2/TRBV6-3; clone size: .; J gene: TRBJ2-3; D gene: TRBD2; CDR3 DNA: TGTGCCAGCAGTTCCCTAGCGGGAGGCGCAGATACGCAGTATTTT; CDR3 protein: CASSSLAGGADTQYF
V gene: TRBV20-1; clone size: few; J gene: TRBJ2-7; D gene: TRBD2; CDR3 DNA: TGCAGTGCCGGGGGGGTGATTCCCTACGAGCAGTACTTC; CDR3 protein: CSAGGVIPYEQYF
V gene: TRBV5-1; clone size: .; J gene: TRBJ2-1; D gene: .; CDR3 DNA: TGCGCCAGCAGCTCAGGGCCCGGGACTCCTGGGAAGCAGTTCTTC; CDR3 protein: CASSSGPGTPGKQFF
V gene: TRBV10-3; clone size: few; J gene: TRBJ2-7; D gene: TRBD2; CDR3 DNA: TGTGCCATCAGTGTACTAGCGGGAGAGAATAGGAATTACGAGCAGTACTTC; CDR3 protein: CAISVLAGENRNYEQYF
V gene: TRBV30; clone size: few; J gene: TRBJ2-7; D gene: .; CDR3 DNA: TGTGCCTGGAGCGGACAGTCCTACGAGCAGTACTTC; CDR3 protein: CAWSGQSYEQYF
V gene: TRBV12-3/TRBV12-4; clone size: few; J gene: TRBJ2-2; D gene: .; CDR3 DNA: TGTGCCAGCAGACACAACACCGGGGAGCTGTTTTTT; CDR3 protein: CASRHNTGELFF
V gene: TRBV6-1; clone size: few; J gene: TRBJ2-2; D gene: TRBD1; CDR3 DNA: TGTGCCAGCACTCCTCAGGGGGCCGGCACCGGGGAGCTGTTTTTT; CDR3 protein: CASTPQGAGTGELFF
V gene: TRBV4-3; clone size: .; J gene: TRBJ2-7; D gene: TRBD2; CDR3 DNA: TGCGCCAGCAGCCAGCTAGCGGGAGCGGGCTACGAGCAGTACTTC; CDR3 protein: CASSQLAGAGYEQYF
V gene: TRBV6-1; clone size: .; J gene: TRBJ1-1; D gene: .; CDR3 DNA: TGTGCCAGCAGTGAAGCAGGAGGGTGGGGGAACACTGAAGCTTTCTTT; CDR3 protein: CASSEAGGWGNTEAFF
V gene: TRBV24-1; clone size: .; J gene: TRBJ2-3; D gene: .; CDR3 DNA: TGTGCCACCAGTGATTTTGCGACGGGACCATCAAGGGATACGCAGTATTTT; CDR3 protein: CATSDFATGPSRDTQYF
V gene: TRBV12-3/TRBV12-4; clone size: .; J gene: TRBJ2-7; D gene: TRBD1; CDR3 DNA: TGTGCCAGCAGCCCACAGGGGACAACCTACGAGCAGTACTTC; CDR3 protein: CASSPQGTTYEQYF
V gene: TRBV7-2; clone size: few; J gene: TRBJ1-6; D gene: .; CDR3 DNA: TGTGCCAGCAGCTTAGCACAGACAGTGAGCTCCTATAATTCACCCCTCCACTTT; CDR3 protein: CASSLAQTVSSYNSPLHF
V gene: TRBV9; clone size: many; J gene: TRBJ1-5; D gene: TRBD1; CDR3 DNA: TGTGCCAGCAGCGTAGGGGACAGGGGACAGCCCCAGCATTTT; CDR3 protein: CASSVGDRGQPQHF
V gene: TRBV5-1; clone size: few; J gene: TRBJ1-2; D gene: TRBD1; CDR3 DNA: TGCGCCAGCAGGAGGGACAGCTATGGCTACACCTTC; CDR3 protein: CASRRDSYGYTF
V gene: TRBV6-5; clone size: few; J gene: TRBJ2-2; D gene: .; CDR3 DNA: .; CDR3 protein: CASSYPPGSCFF
V gene: TRBV7-8; clone size: .; J gene: TRBJ1-3; D gene: .; CDR3 DNA: TGTGCCAGCAGCTTAGCGACGGGAGGAGGAAACACCATATATTTT; CDR3 protein: CASSLATGGGNTIYF
V gene: TRBV7-2; clone size: few; J gene: TRBJ2-1; D gene: .; CDR3 DNA: TGTGCCAGCAGCTGGGGGACCGGCAGGGCCATGCAGTTCTTC; CDR3 protein: CASSWGTGRAMQFF
V gene: TRBV7-6; clone size: .; J gene: TRBJ2-3; D gene: TRBD2; CDR3 DNA: TGTGCCAGCAGCTTAGCCCGCACTAGCGGGGCCACAGATACGCAGTATTTT; CDR3 protein: CASSLARTSGATDTQYF
V gene: TRBV11-2; clone size: .; J gene: TRBJ1-5; D gene: .; CDR3 DNA: TGTGCCAGCAGCCCTAGAGAGGGGATGCCGAATCAGCCCCAGCATTTT; CDR3 protein: CASSPREGMPNQPQHF
V gene: TRBV5-1; clone size: few; J gene: TRBJ1-4; D gene: .; CDR3 DNA: TGCGCCAGCAGCTTGGACGACCCACTTGAAAAACTGTTTTTT; CDR3 protein: CASSLDDPLEKLFF
V gene: TRBV5-6; clone size: few; J gene: TRBJ2-7; D gene: TRBD2; CDR3 DNA: TGTGCCAGCAGCCAAGCGGGACTAGCGGCTTTCCGCTACGAGCAGTACTTC; CDR3 protein: CASSQAGLAAFRYEQYF
V gene: TRBV2; clone size: .; J gene: TRBJ2-7; D gene: .; CDR3 DNA: TGTGCCAGCAGTGAAGGGTTTTCGGGCACCGGGGAGCAGTACTTC; CDR3 protein: CASSEGFSGTGEQYF
V gene: TRBV7-6; clone size: few; J gene: TRBJ2-6; D gene: .; CDR3 DNA: TGTGCCAGCAGCAACTCTGGGGCCAACGTCCTGACTTTC; CDR3 protein: CASSNSGANVLTF
V gene: TRBV12-3/TRBV12-4; clone size: .; J gene: TRBJ2-7; D gene: .; CDR3 DNA: TGTGCCAGCAGTTTTTATGCCGGGAGCTACGAGCAGTACTTC; CDR3 protein: CASSFYAGSYEQYF